These 2 T cell receptor beta chains came from one sample sequenced in a study of blood T cells in healthy people across ages. PCR was performed a second time for roughly 7 to 11 cycles using a sample-barcoded 5' primer and a J-beta primer mix. Via MiXCR, TCRdb re-called the 5' RACE reads, giving one row per CDR3 protein. The table lists some 880,000 distinct CDR3 sequences, about 37% of them singletons, with over 10% in the top ten. Sequencing was carried out using blood. The receptor set was obtained from a man between 18 and 35 years old in good health.

This clonotype appeared many times. The V and J genes are TRBV10-3 and TRBJ2-7; D unresolved. Germline CDR1 and CDR2: ENHRY and SYGVKD. V was cut by 2 bases and J by 7 bases, with 6 bases left in between. The CDR3 has 11 amino acids. The CDR3 sequence: CAISERLEQYF. CDR3 nucleotide sequence: TGTGCCATCAGTGAGAGGTTGGAGCAGTACTTC.

The chain uses TRBV27 and TRBJ2-7; TRBD2 agrees at 15 bases. Trimming at V came to 9 bases and at J to 7 bases, leaving 4 bases not matched to a gene. Germline CDR1 reads MNHEY; CDR2 reads SMNVEV (reference sequence). The CDR3 contains 13 residues. CDR3 amino acids: CASGLAGGREQYF. The CDR3 region has the DNA TGTGCCAGTGGACTAGCGGGGGGGCGAGAGCAGTACTTC.